The T cell receptor beta chain described here comes from a study of blood T cell repertoires in COVID-19. Looking at the study overall: The analysed material was cDNA or gDNA that came from T cells, B-cell-depleted T cells, or PBMCs.

TCRdb keeps only in-frame clones here, not all; method: immunoSEQ multiplex PCR. Found here are 90,000 to 100,000 clones, 84% of them singletons; the top ten hold 2%. With 0 bases clipped from V and 4 bases from J, the junction kept 4 bases outside the gene matches. The CDR3 runs to 16 residues. Germline CDR1 is SGHTA and CDR2 is FQGTGA. V gene TRBV7-3 combines with J gene TRBJ1-3; the match to TRBD1 covers 9 bases. The receptor was derived from a man between 65 and 85 years old with active or convalescent COVID-19. Material: peripheral blood. The CDR3 DNA sequence: TGTGCCAGCAGCTTAACGGGGACAGGGTCCGGAAACACCATATATTTT. This encodes CASSLTGTGSGNTIYF. The full variable domain, completed using reference TRBV7-3 and TRBJ1-3, is GAGVSQTPSNKVTEKGKYVELRCDPISGHTALYWYRQSLGQGPEFLIYFQGTGAADDSGLPNDRFFAVRPEGSVSTLKIQRTERGDSAVYLCASSLTGTGSGNTIYFGEGSWLTVV.